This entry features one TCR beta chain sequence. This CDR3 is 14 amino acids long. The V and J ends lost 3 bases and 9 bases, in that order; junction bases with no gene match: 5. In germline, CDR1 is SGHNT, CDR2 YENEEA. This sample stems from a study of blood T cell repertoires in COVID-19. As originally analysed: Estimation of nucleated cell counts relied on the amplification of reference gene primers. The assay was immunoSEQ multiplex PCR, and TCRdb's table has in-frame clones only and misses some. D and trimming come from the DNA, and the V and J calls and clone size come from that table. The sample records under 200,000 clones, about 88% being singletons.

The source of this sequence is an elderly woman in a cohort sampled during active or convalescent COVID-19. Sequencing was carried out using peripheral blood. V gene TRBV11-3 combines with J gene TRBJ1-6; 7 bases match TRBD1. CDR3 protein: CASSFDRVGSPLHF. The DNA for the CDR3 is TGTGCCAGCAGCTTCGACAGGGTGGGTTCACCCCTCCACTTT.